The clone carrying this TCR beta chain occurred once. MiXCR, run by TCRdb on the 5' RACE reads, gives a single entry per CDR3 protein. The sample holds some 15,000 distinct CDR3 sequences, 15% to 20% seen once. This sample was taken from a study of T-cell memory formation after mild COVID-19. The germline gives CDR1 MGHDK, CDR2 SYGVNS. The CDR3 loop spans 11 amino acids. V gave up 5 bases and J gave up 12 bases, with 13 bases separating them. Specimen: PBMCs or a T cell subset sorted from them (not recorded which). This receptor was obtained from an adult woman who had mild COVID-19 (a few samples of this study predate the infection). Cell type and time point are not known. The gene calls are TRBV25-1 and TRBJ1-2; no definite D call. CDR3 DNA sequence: TGTGCCAGCAGTCGGGCTTCGAGGGACACCTTC. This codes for CASSRASRDTF.